The rows below give T cell receptor beta chains drawn from one sample of a study of Ad26.COV2.S vaccination and SARS-CoV-2 variants. Sequencing used immunoSEQ multiplex PCR; TCRdb keeps in-frame clones, though not all of them. The sample shows hundreds of thousands of clones, 70% to 90% of them seen only once. This material consisted of peripheral blood, taken in a trial of Ad26.COV2.S vaccine versus placebo. Every receptor here comes from a person between 18 and 59 years old who received the Ad26.COV2.S COVID-19 vaccine or a placebo. CDR3s include the opening cysteine and the closing phenylalanine or tryptophan. A D gene is named only where the DNA matches it firmly. Only part of the rows carry a size: once, few, many, or a class if the clone is expanded.

length	V	J	D	size	CDR3	DNA
14	TRBV30	TRBJ2-5	TRBD1	NA	CAWSRGTGQETQYF	TGTGCCTGGAGCCGAGGGACAGGACAAGAGACCCAGTACTTC
14	TRBV15	TRBJ2-1	NA	NA	CATRSDSSYNEQFF	TGTGCCACCAGATCCGACAGCTCCTACAATGAGCAGTTCTTC
16	TRBV18	TRBJ1-2	NA	NA	CASSTVLGGLSPGYTF	TGTGCCAGCTCAACCGTCTTGGGGGGCCTCAGTCCTGGCTACACCTTC
14	TRBV2	TRBJ2-7	TRBD1	NA	CASTGRGQAYEQYF	TGTGCCAGCACCGGACGGGGACAGGCCTACGAGCAGTACTTC
18	TRBV19	TRBJ2-2	TRBD2	NA	CASTPQTRLAGDTGELFF	TGTGCCAGTACCCCACAAACCCGACTAGCGGGGGACACCGGGGAGCTGTTTTTT
12	TRBV27	TRBJ1-1	NA	NA	CASSMGGPEAFF	TGTGCCAGCTCAATGGGCGGCCCAGAAGCTTTCTTT
14	TRBV5-4	TRBJ1-2	TRBD1	NA	CASSVTGGGYGYTF	TGTGCCAGCAGCGTGACAGGGGGTGGCTATGGCTACACCTTC
18	TRBV18	TRBJ2-7	TRBD2	NA	CASSPGLAGGHSAYEQYF	TGTGCCAGCTCACCCGGACTAGCGGGGGGGCATTCAGCCTACGAGCAGTACTTC
17	TRBV7-8	TRBJ1-5	TRBD1	NA	CASSLAGTGSGNQPQHF	TGTGCCAGCAGCTTGGCCGGGACAGGGTCTGGCAATCAGCCCCAGCATTTT
17	TRBV11-3	TRBJ2-5	NA	NA	CASSLGTKRQDQETQYF	TGTGCCAGCAGCTTAGGAACAAAAAGACAGGACCAAGAGACCCAGTACTTC
15	TRBV5-1	TRBJ2-6	NA	NA	CASSLNRAGANVLTF	TGCGCCAGCAGCTTGAATAGAGCTGGGGCCAACGTCCTGACTTTC
13	TRBV30	TRBJ1-1	NA	NA	CAWSPRMGTEAFF	TGTGCCTGGAGTCCAAGGATGGGCACTGAAGCTTTCTTT
13	TRBV11-2	TRBJ2-7	NA	NA	CASSLEYSHEQYF	TGTGCCAGCAGCTTAGAGTACTCCCACGAGCAGTACTTC
13	TRBV4-1	TRBJ1-5	NA	NA	CASSPGGYQPQHF	TGCGCCAGCAGCCCCGGGGGGTATCAGCCCCAGCATTTT
13	TRBV30	TRBJ2-7	NA	NA	CAWSEGEGYEQYF	TGTGCCTGGAGCGAAGGGGAAGGGTACGAGCAGTACTTC
13	TRBV7-2	TRBJ1-2	NA	NA	CASSYTGNYGYTF	TGTGCCAGCAGTTACACCGGGAACTATGGCTACACCTTC
16	TRBV5-1	TRBJ1-6	NA	once	CASSADRSSYNSPLHF	TGCGCCAGCAGCGCCGACAGGAGCTCCTATAATTCACCCCTCCACTTT
18	TRBV9	TRBJ1-5	NA	NA	CASSVEIGGLVSNQPQHF	TGTGCCAGCAGCGTCGAGATAGGGGGGCTAGTGAGCAATCAGCCCCAGCATTTT
13	TRBV5-1	TRBJ1-2	NA	NA	CASSLTGYYGYTF	TGCGCCAGCAGCTTGACGGGTTACTATGGCTACACCTTC
15	TRBV7-3	TRBJ2-1	NA	NA	CASSLTWGSYNEQFF	TGTGCCAGCAGCTTAACGTGGGGGTCCTACAATGAGCAGTTCTTC
12	TRBV5-4	TRBJ2-1	NA	once	CASSLSVDEQFF	TGTGCCAGCAGCTTGAGCGTGGATGAGCAGTTCTTC
14	TRBV21-1	TRBJ1-2	NA	NA	CASSKSLGSYGYTF	TGTGCCAGCAGCAAGAGTCTGGGTTCCTATGGCTACACCTTC
13	TRBV9	TRBJ1-2	NA	once	CASSSGGGEGYTF	TGTGCCAGCAGCTCCGGAGGGGGGGAGGGCTACACCTTC
11	TRBV6-5	TRBJ2-1	NA	NA	CASRNSHEQFF	TGTGCCAGCAGGAACAGCCATGAGCAGTTCTTC